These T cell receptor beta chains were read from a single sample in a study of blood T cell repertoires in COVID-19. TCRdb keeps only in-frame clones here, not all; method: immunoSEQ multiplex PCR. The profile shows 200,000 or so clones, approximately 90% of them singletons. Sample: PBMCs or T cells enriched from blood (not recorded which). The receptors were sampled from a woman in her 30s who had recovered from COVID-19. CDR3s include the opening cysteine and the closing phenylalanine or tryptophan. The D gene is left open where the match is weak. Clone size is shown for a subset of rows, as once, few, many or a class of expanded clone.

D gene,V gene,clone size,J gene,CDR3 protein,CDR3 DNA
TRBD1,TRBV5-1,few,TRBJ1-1,CASSSRTGWANTEAFF,TGCGCCAGCAGCTCCCGGACAGGGTGGGCGAACACTGAAGCTTTCTTT
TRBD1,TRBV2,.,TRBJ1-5,CASSDEAGGSSNQPQHF,TGTGCCAGCAGTGATGAGGCAGGGGGGTCCAGCAATCAGCCCCAGCATTTT
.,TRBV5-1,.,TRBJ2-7,CASSLASGNYEQYF,TGCGCCAGCAGCTTGGCCTCCGGGAACTACGAGCAGTACTTC
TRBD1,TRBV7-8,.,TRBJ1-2,CASSFSRGQGAYGYTF,TGTGCCAGCAGCTTCTCCCGAGGACAGGGGGCGTATGGCTACACCTTC
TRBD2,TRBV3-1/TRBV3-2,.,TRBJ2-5,CASSSHAGTKETQYF,TGTGCCAGCAGCTCTCACGCCGGGACTAAAGAGACCCAGTACTTC
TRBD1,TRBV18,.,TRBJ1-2,CASSPLEGGAGYGYTF,TGTGCCAGCTCACCACTTGAAGGGGGCGCTGGCTATGGCTACACCTTC
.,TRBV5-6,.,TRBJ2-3,CASSLGRSTDTQYF,TGTGCCAGCAGCTTGGGCAGAAGCACAGATACGCAGTATTTT
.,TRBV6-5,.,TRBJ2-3,CASSYSRGSREDTQYF,TGTGCCAGCAGTTACTCGCGGGGCTCCAGGGAAGATACGCAGTATTTT
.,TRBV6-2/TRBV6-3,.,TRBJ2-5,CASSYPRLSRGQETQYF,TGTGCCAGCAGTTACCCGCGACTTAGCAGGGGACAAGAGACCCAGTACTTC
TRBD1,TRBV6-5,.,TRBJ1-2,CASTYTDRGRYTF,TGTGCCAGCACCTATACCGACAGGGGACGCTACACCTTC
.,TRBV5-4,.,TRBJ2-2,CASSLGSSAPRVTGELFF,TGTGCCAGCAGCTTGGGGTCCAGCGCCCCCCGGGTCACCGGGGAGCTGTTTTTT
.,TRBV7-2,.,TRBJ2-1,CASSPGRGAYNEQFF,TGTGCCAGCAGCCCAGGGAGGGGGGCCTACAATGAGCAGTTCTTC
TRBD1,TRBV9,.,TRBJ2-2,CASSAPRQGGELFF,TGTGCCAGCAGCGCCCCTCGACAGGGCGGGGAGCTGTTTTTT